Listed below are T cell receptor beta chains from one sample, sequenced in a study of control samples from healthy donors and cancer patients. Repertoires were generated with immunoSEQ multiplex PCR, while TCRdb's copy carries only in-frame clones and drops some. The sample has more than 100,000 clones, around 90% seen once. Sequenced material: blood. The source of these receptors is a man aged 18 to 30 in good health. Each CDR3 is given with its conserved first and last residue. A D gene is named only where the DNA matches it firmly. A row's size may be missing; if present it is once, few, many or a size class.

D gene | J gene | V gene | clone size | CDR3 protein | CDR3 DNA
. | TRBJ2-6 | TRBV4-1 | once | CASSQGFRSGANVLTF | TGCGCCAGCAGCCAAGGTTTTCGCTCTGGGGCCAACGTCCTGACTTTC
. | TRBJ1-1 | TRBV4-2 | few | CASSLVKEVGTQAFF | TGTGCCAGCAGCCTCGTTAAGGAGGTAGGGACTCAAGCTTTCTTT
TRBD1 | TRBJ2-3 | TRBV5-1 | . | CASSLSLTGNTDTQYF | TGCGCCAGCAGCTTGAGTCTGACAGGGAATACAGATACGCAGTATTTT
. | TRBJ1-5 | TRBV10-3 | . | CAISGVGIGPQHF | TGTGCCATCAGTGGGGTGGGAATCGGGCCCCAGCATTTT
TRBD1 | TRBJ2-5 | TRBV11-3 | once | CASSLGDSQETQYF | TGTGCCAGCAGCTTAGGGGACAGTCAAGAGACCCAGTACTTC
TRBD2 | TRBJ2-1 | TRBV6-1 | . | CASSEIPGLAAYNEQFF | TGTGCCAGCAGTGAAATACCGGGACTAGCGGCCTACAATGAGCAGTTCTTC
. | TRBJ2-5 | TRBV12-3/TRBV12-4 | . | CASSFINQETQYF | TGTGCCAGCAGTTTCATTAACCAAGAGACCCAGTACTTC
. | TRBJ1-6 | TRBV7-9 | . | CASSFSDSPLHF | TGTGCCAGCAGCTTTTCGGATTCACCCCTCCACTTT
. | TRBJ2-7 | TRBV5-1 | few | CASSPSGRRGEQYF | TGCGCCAGCAGCCCGTCTGGCAGGAGGGGGGAGCAGTACTTC
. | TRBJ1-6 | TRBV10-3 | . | CAISKGGNAPLHF | TGTGCCATCAGTAAGGGAGGGAACGCACCCCTCCACTTT
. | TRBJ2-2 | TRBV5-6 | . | CASSWPGTGELFF | TGTGCCAGCAGCTGGCCTGGCACCGGGGAGCTGTTTTTT
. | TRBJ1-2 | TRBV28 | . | CASSLPGMGYTF | TGTGCCAGCAGTTTACCCGGGATGGGCTACACCTTC
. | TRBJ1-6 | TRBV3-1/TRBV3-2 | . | CASTRGLGAENSPLHF | TGTGCCAGCACCCGAGGGTTGGGGGCCGAAAATTCACCCCTCCACTTT
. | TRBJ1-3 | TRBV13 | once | CASSLWTVSGNTIYF | TGTGCCAGCAGCTTATGGACAGTCTCTGGAAACACCATATATTTT
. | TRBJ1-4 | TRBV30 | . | CAWAGTDEKLFF | TGTGCCTGGGCCGGGACCGATGAAAAACTGTTTTTT
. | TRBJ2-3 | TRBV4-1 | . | CASTGTTNGDTQYF | TGCGCCAGCACCGGGACAACAAACGGAGATACGCAGTATTTT
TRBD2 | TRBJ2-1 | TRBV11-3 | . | CASRPRTSGSYNEQFF | TGTGCCAGCAGACCACGGACTAGCGGTTCCTACAATGAGCAGTTCTTC
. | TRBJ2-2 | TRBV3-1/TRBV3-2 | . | CASSQDTKGGTGELFF | TGTGCCAGCAGCCAAGACACTAAGGGGGGGACCGGGGAGCTGTTTTTT
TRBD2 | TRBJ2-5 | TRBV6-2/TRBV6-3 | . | CASSTSGRGGETQYF | TGTGCCAGCAGTACTAGCGGGAGAGGTGGAGAGACCCAGTACTTC
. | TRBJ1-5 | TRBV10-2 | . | CASSDSLGLRGDQPQHF | TGCGCCAGCAGTGACAGTTTGGGCCTTCGGGGGGATCAGCCCCAGCATTTT
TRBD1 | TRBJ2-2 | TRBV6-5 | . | CASSYQGAGELFF | TGTGCCAGCAGTTACCAGGGGGCGGGGGAGCTGTTTTTT
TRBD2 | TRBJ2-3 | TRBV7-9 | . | CASSTTSGGNTDTQYF | TGTGCCAGCAGCACCACTAGCGGGGGAAACACAGATACGCAGTATTTT
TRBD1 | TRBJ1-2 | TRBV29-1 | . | CSVGRDRGPNYDYTF | TGCAGCGTTGGAAGGGACAGGGGGCCTAACTATGACTACACCTTC
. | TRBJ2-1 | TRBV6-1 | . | CASGRQDYNEQFF | TGTGCCAGCGGAAGACAGGACTACAATGAGCAGTTCTTC
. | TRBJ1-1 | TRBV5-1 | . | CASSLESLSDTEAFF | TGCGCCAGCAGCTTGGAATCCCTCTCAGACACTGAAGCTTTCTTT
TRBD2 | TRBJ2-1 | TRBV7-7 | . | CASSPRTSGIHEQFF | TGTGCCAGCAGCCCTAGGACTAGCGGTATCCATGAGCAGTTCTTC
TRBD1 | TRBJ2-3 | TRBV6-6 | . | CASKRTGVTDTQYF | TGTGCCAGCAAACGGACAGGGGTCACAGATACGCAGTATTTT
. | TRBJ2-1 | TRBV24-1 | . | CATGGDSLNEQFF | TGTGCCACCGGGGGGGACAGCCTGAATGAGCAGTTCTTC
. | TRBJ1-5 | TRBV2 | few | CASSAGEGNQPQHF | TGTGCCAGCAGTGCAGGGGAAGGCAATCAGCCCCAGCATTTT